Listed below are T cell receptor beta chains from one sample, sequenced in a study of T cell responses to AZD1222 COVID-19 vaccine. Sequencing used immunoSEQ multiplex PCR; TCRdb keeps in-frame clones, though not all of them. The data hold 110,000 or so clones, with approximately 87% observed a single time. The sample in question was peripheral blood, obtained on day 0 of AZD1222 vaccination. These TCRs come from an adult in good health. CDR3s include the opening cysteine and the closing phenylalanine or tryptophan. D genes are given only for firm matches. Expanded clones are given a class, and other clones once, few, many or no size at all.

TRBJ2-2 | TRBD1 | - | TRBV7-8 | TGTGCCAGCAGCTTACGGGCCGGAACAGGGGATCCCGGGGAGCTGTTTTTT | CASSLRAGTGDPGELFF
TRBJ2-2 | - | - | TRBV21-1 | TGTGCCAGCAGAACGGGACCCAAGAGGACCGGGGAGCTGTTTTTT | CASRTGPKRTGELFF
TRBJ2-1 | - | - | TRBV11-2 | TGTGCCAGCAGCCCACGGGTATATACGGAGCAGTTCTTC | CASSPRVYTEQFF
TRBJ2-2 | - | - | TRBV28 | TGTGCCAGCAGTCAAGGGACAACGAACACCGGGGAGCTGTTTTTT | CASSQGTTNTGELFF
TRBJ1-2 | TRBD1 | - | TRBV4-3 | TGCGCCAGCAGCCAAGAGGCGGGACAGGCCTTAGGGGGCTACACCTTC | CASSQEAGQALGGYTF
TRBJ2-2 | - | - | TRBV29-1 | TGCAGCGTTGCGGTGTCTTTTAACACCGGGGAGCTGTTTTTT | CSVAVSFNTGELFF
TRBJ2-7 | - | - | TRBV11-3 | TGTGCCAGCAGCCCACAGGTTACCTACGAGCAGTACTTC | CASSPQVTYEQYF
TRBJ2-7 | TRBD2 | - | TRBV28 | TGTGCCAGCAGACCAAAGACTAGCGGGAGCGGTTGGTTC | CASRPKTSGSGWF
TRBJ1-5 | - | - | TRBV5-6 | TGTGCCAGCAGCTTGGGATCAACGAGGGAACCCCAGCATTTT | CASSLGSTREPQHF
TRBJ2-5 | TRBD2 | - | TRBV2 | TGTGCCAGCAGTTCTGGACTAGCGGGGGCTCAAGAGACCCAGTACTTC | CASSSGLAGAQETQYF
TRBJ2-1 | - | once | TRBV5-4 | TGTGCCAGCAGCTTGATTGCTAGCGTGGGCGAGCAGTTCTTC | CASSLIASVGEQFF
TRBJ1-1 | - | - | TRBV10-1 | TGCGCCAGCAGCGGAACCGCCGGACAAAACATGAACACTGAAGCTTTCTTT | CASSGTAGQNMNTEAFF
TRBJ2-7 | - | - | TRBV20-1 | TGCAGTGCTATTGACAGCCAAAGCTCCTACGAGCAGTACTTC | CSAIDSQSSYEQYF
TRBJ2-7 | - | few | TRBV6-5 | TGTGCCAGCAGTAGGATCGGGGTCTCCTACGAGCAGTACTTC | CASSRIGVSYEQYF
TRBJ1-5 | - | few | TRBV27 | TGTGCCAGCAGTTTATCTGTTAGCAATCAGCCCCAGCATTTT | CASSLSVSNQPQHF
TRBJ1-3 | - | - | TRBV5-1 | TGCGCCAGCAGCCCACAGGACTCTGGAAACACCATATATTTT | CASSPQDSGNTIYF
TRBJ1-6 | - | - | TRBV28 | TGTGCCAGCAGGCCCCCGCCGGGTGATTCACCCCTCCACTTT | CASRPPPGDSPLHF
TRBJ2-1 | - | - | TRBV2 | TGTGCCTCCAAGGGGAGCAACGGTTTCAATGAGCAGTTCTTC | CASKGSNGFNEQFF
TRBJ1-5 | TRBD1 | few | TRBV29-1 | TGCAGCGTTGGGACAGGGGATCTCAATCAGCCCCAGCATTTT | CSVGTGDLNQPQHF
TRBJ1-5 | TRBD1 | few | TRBV27 | TGTGCCAGCAGTCAGGGGACAGGGTGGCAGCCCCAGCATTTT | CASSQGTGWQPQHF
TRBJ1-1 | - | - | TRBV19 | TGTGCCAGTAGTGCCGGGACAAACACTGAAGCTTTCTTT | CASSAGTNTEAFF
TRBJ2-6 | - | once | TRBV29-1 | TGCAGCGCCGCCCGCGACGTAGACTCTGGGGCCAACGTCCTGACTTTC | CSAARDVDSGANVLTF
TRBJ1-1 | TRBD1 | - | TRBV2 | TGTGCCAGCAGCGGGGACAGCCAGAACACTGAAGCTTTCTTT | CASSGDSQNTEAFF
TRBJ2-4 | TRBD1 | - | TRBV25-1 | TGTGCCAGCAGTGGTCGGGACAGTGAAAACATTCAGTACTTC | CASSGRDSENIQYF
TRBJ1-1 | TRBD1 | - | TRBV24-1 | TGTGCCACCAGTGATTGGGACAGATACACTGAAGCTTTCTTT | CATSDWDRYTEAFF
TRBJ1-1 | - | - | TRBV11-2 | TGTGCCAGCAGCTTGATGAGGTGGGGTACCACTGAAGCTTTCTTT | CASSLMRWGTTEAFF
TRBJ1-2 | TRBD1 | - | TRBV7-9 | TGTGCCAGCAGCCCTTTCAGGGGGTTAGCTAACTATGGCTACACCTTC | CASSPFRGLANYGYTF
TRBJ2-6 | - | - | TRBV10-3 | TGTGCCATCAGTGAGGTTCTCCGACAGGACAGCATATCTGGGGCCAACGTCCTGACTTTC | CAISEVLRQDSISGANVLTF
TRBJ2-7 | - | - | TRBV6-5 | TGTGCCAGCCGAGAGAGGGGGGACTACGAGCAGTACTTC | CASRERGDYEQYF
TRBJ2-5 | TRBD1 | - | TRBV7-2 | TGTGCCAGCAGCTTAGGACAGGGGCACCCTACAGAGACCCAGTACTTC | CASSLGQGHPTETQYF
TRBJ1-2 | - | - | TRBV13 | TGTGCCAGCAGCCCCGCGCGATACCTATGGGGCTACACCTTC | CASSPARYLWGYTF
TRBJ1-4 | TRBD1 | - | TRBV19 | TGTGCCAGTAGGGACAGGGACCCGAGCGGTGAAAAACTGTTTTTT | CASRDRDPSGEKLFF
TRBJ1-1 | - | - | TRBV20-1 | TGCAGTGCTAGAGTAGGGGGAAAAGCTTTCTTT | CSARVGGKAFF
TRBJ2-3 | - | - | TRBV7-9 | TGTGCCAGCAGCACTGGGCGACTGGCTAGCACAGATACGCAGTATTTT | CASSTGRLASTDTQYF
TRBJ1-1 | - | - | TRBV6-5 | TGTGCCAGCAGGATGGATACTACGAACACTGAAGCTTTCTTT | CASRMDTTNTEAFF
TRBJ2-7 | - | few | TRBV19 | TGTGCCGGTATGGCGGCGGAGCAGTACTTC | CAGMAAEQYF
TRBJ1-1 | - | - | TRBV3-1/TRBV3-2 | TGTGCCAGCAGCCAAGTTGGTACCAACACTGAAGCTTTCTTT | CASSQVGTNTEAFF
TRBJ1-5 | - | - | TRBV6-2/TRBV6-3 | TGTGCCAGCAGCCTCCCTAATTCAAATCAGCCCCAGCATTTT | CASSLPNSNQPQHF
TRBJ2-2 | TRBD1 | - | TRBV5-4 | TGTGCCAGCAGCTCGGGGGGACAGGGGTTAACCGGGGAGCTGTTTTTT | CASSSGGQGLTGELFF
TRBJ2-2 | - | - | TRBV11-1 | TGTGCCAGCAGCCCGTCCCGCGGTAGCACCGGGGAGCTGTTTTTT | CASSPSRGSTGELFF